This TCR beta chain is drawn from a study of neurological immune-mediated disorders. CDR1 and CDR2 from the germline V gene are SGHRS and YFSETQ. Between the trimmed V and J ends, which lost 4 bases and 10 bases, there was a span of 26 bases. The length of the CDR3 is 16 residues. This clonotype was detected ten times or more. As yet, its antigen is unknown. The method for making cDNA was 5'RACE, and it used 10-nucleotide random UMIs. A single record per CDR3 protein comes from TCRdb applying MiXCR to the 5' RACE reads. The sample records 50,000 to 85,000 distinct CDR3 sequences, roughly 5% being singletons. Study conclusions and caveats: No link was found between any clinical or MRI feature and the multiple sclerosis repertoire cluster. Phylogenetic grouping assigned the repertoires of 18 of 34 multiple sclerosis patients to a single related-CDR3 cluster, which may represent a signature.

This chain connects TRBV5-1 to TRBJ1-2, with D possibly being TRBD1 (5 bases). Material: PBMCs. The TCR was taken from a woman in her twenties or thirties with multiple sclerosis. CDR3 loop: CASSMKWGTEAVDYTF. DNA of the CDR3: TGCGCCAGCAGCATGAAGTGGGGGACGGAGGCTGTAGACTACACCTTC.